This T cell receptor (beta chain) was sequenced in a study of T-cell reconstitution after alpha-beta-depleted transplantation in children. This clonotype was observed many times. The target antigen is unknown. CDR3 size: 11 residues. V shed 2 bases and J shed 7 bases, with 3 bases lying between them. Study outcomes and limitations: Expanded graft clones, several hundred of them, were reportedly the source of alpha-beta T cells about two months after transplant. T-cell counts and diversity were attributed mostly to newly produced T cells one year after transplant.

Unique molecular identifiers were incorporated into the prepared TCRbeta library. In TCRdb, the PCR reads were re-called with MiXCR into one record per CDR3 protein. This table has over 90,000 distinct CDR3 sequences, approximately 6% appearing once. J is TRBJ2-1 and V is TRBV12-3 or TRBV12-4; D gene unclear. The clonotype was recovered from a female patient under 10 years old who had a stem cell transplant for Fanconi anemia, so the T cells may come from the graft donor. The sequences come from PBMCs, mostly from graft donor cells, collected 60 days after TCRalphabeta/CD19-depleted stem cell transplant. For the CDR3, the DNA is TGTGCCAGCAGTTTAATGAATGAGCAGTTCTTC. It encodes CASSLMNEQFF.